The clone carrying this TCR beta chain was seen many times. Amplified regions were TCR beta CDR3 sequences from RNA transcripts. Initially, a first-round RT-PCR of the TCR CDR3 employed the HTBI primer set. TCRdb ran MiXCR on the multiplex PCR reads and lists one entry per CDR3 protein. The sample yields around 350,000 distinct CDR3 sequences, about 12% seen once. This entry is derived from a study of T cells in Graves' hyperthyroidism and ophthalmopathy. Germline assignment: CDR1 SGHAT and CDR2 FQNNGV. The CDR3 is 14 residues long. J was trimmed by 5 bases and V by 6 bases; bases with no gene match: 4. Stable hyperthyroidism: no ophthalmopathy progression over 18 months of follow-up. Uncontrolled infection, other autoimmune disease, pregnancy or lactation disqualified patients from enrolment. Extraction of PBMCs used roughly 9.3 ml of fresh peripheral blood.

The clonotype comes from a woman aged 18 to 35 with Graves' hyperthyroidism. Input material: blood. This sequence joins TRBV11-2 and TRBJ2-5, with 12 positions matching TRBD2. Here the CDR3 reads CASRLAGGKETQYF. In nucleotides, the CDR3 is TGTGCCAGCAGGCTAGCGGGAGGGAAGGAGACCCAGTACTTC. The full variable domain, in which reference TRBV11-2 and TRBJ2-5 provide the parts outside the CDR3, is EAGVAQSPRYKIIEKRQSVAFWCNPISGHATLYWYQQILGQGPKLLIQFQNNGVVDDSQLPKDRFSAERLKGVDSTLKIQPAKLEDSAVYLCASRLAGGKETQYFGPGTRLLVL.